Following are 11 T cell receptor beta chains from one sample sequenced in a study of cytomegalovirus exposure and HLA in healthy donors. It was with 60 Vbeta and 13 Jbeta primers that the PCR ran. TCRdb's copy holds only in-frame clones and misses some; the assay was immunoSEQ multiplex PCR. The sample carries 100,000 to 150,000 clones, roughly 80% recorded once. The material sequenced was PBMCs. The receptors derive from a girl aged 2 to 9 in good health and CMV-seronegative.

With respect to this clone: One junction end does not reproduce the germline sequence, and a read error may be involved. The same CDR3 can be traced to other DNA sequences in this sample. The V call is TRBV19, the J call TRBJ1-6, with 7 bases fitting TRBD1. The germline CDR1 and CDR2 sequences are LNHDA and SQIVND (reference sequence). The CDR3 consists of 18 residues. The CDR3 here is CASSIDPTGLTYNSPLHF. In DNA, the CDR3 is TGTGCCAGTAGTATAGATCCGACAGGGTTGACCTATAATTCCCCCCTCCACTTT.

The chain couples TRBV27 to TRBJ1-4; the match to TRBD1 covers 9 bases. Trimming took 7 bases from V and 7 from J; bases not matched to a gene: 7. Germline V gene sequence: CDR1 MNHEY, CDR2 SMNVEV (reference sequence). This CDR3 has 14 amino acids. CDR3 DNA sequence: TGTGCCAGCACGACCGGGACAGGGTCTGAAAAACTGTTTTTT. This encodes CASTTGTGSEKLFF.

This chain uses TRBV19 with TRBJ2-1, with 7 bases that match TRBD2. Germline V gives CDR1 LNHDA, CDR2 SQIVND (reference sequence). V trimming: 3 bases; J trimming: 5 bases; junction bases outside the gene matches: 7. The CDR3 totals 15 residues. CDR3 coding DNA: TGTGCCAGTAGTATCCTGACTAGCCGAAACAATGAGCAGTTCTTC. Encoded protein: CASSILTSRNNEQFF.

The chain links TRBV6-6 to TRBJ2-1, with 8 bases that match TRBD2. This CDR3 is 15 amino acids long. Germline trimming cut 2 bases from V and 11 bases from J; bases unmatched to any gene: 11. Germline V gives CDR1 MNHNY, CDR2 SVGAGI (reference sequence). The DNA for the CDR3 is TGTGCCAGCAGTTACGGAGCGGGAGAGGATCTGAAGCAGTTCTTC. It encodes CASSYGAGEDLKQFF.

This rearrangement joins TRBV7-3 to TRBJ2-1; 7 bases match TRBD2. CDR1 and CDR2 from the germline V gene are SGHTA and FQGTGA. The CDR3 loop spans 17 amino acids. The J segment lost 8 bases and the V segment lost 5 bases, leaving 18 bases of the junction unmatched. The CDR3 nucleotides are TGTGCCAGCAGCCCGACCGCTATGGCGGGGGTAAGAGATGAGCAGTTCTTC. Protein sequence: CASSPTAMAGVRDEQFF.

The V gene is TRBV18, the J gene TRBJ1-2; tentatively, D is TRBD1 (6 bases). Trimming stripped 2 bases from V and 6 bases from J, with 10 bases between. Per germline, CDR1 KGHSH and CDR2 LQKENI. CDR3 length equals 13 residues. The CDR3 nucleotides read TGTGCCAGCTCACCAGGGACACGGGATGGCTACACCTTC. The encoded protein is CASSPGTRDGYTF.

This chain joins TRBV7-9 and TRBJ2-1; D is perhaps TRBD1 (6 bases). The CDR3 spans 16 residues. Germline assignment: CDR1 SEHNR and CDR2 FQNEAQ (reference sequence). V was cut by 5 bases and J by 6 bases, with 20 bases left in between. The CDR3 reads CASSPLTGLGSNEQFF. DNA for the CDR3: TGTGCCAGCAGCCCGCTAACAGGGCTGGGCTCCAATGAGCAGTTCTTC.

The chain has TRBV18 and TRBJ1-1; D gene uncertain. This CDR3 is 14 amino acids long. Trimming stripped 5 bases from V and 0 bases from J, with 10 bases between. From germline, CDR1 is KGHSH and CDR2 LQKENI. The CDR3: CASSEERVNTEAFF. CDR3 bases: TGTGCCAGCTCAGAGGAGAGAGTGAACACTGAAGCTTTCTTT.

J is TRBJ2-5 and V is TRBV2, with TRBD2 matching 9 bases. Germline CDR1 and CDR2: SNHLY and FYNNEI. After removal of 3 bases from V and 5 bases from J, the junction contained 7 bases not matched to a gene. The CDR3 loop spans 15 amino acids. The CDR3: CASSEVLRGGETQYF. CDR3 sequence (DNA): TGTGCCAGCAGTGAGGTTCTGCGGGGGGGGGAGACCCAGTACTTC.

The rearrangement joins TRBV7-2 to TRBJ1-5; D may be TRBD1 (5 bases). The CDR3 spans 13 residues. CDR1 is SGHTA, CDR2 FQGNSA, per germline. V gave up 5 bases and J gave up 5 bases, with 10 bases separating them. CDR3 residues: CASSRGLDQPQHF. The CDR3 region has the DNA TGTGCCAGCAGCAGGGGTCTGGATCAGCCCCAGCATTTT.

This chain connects TRBV7-2 to TRBJ2-5; D remains ambiguous. V dropped 2 bases and J dropped 3 bases, with 7 bases sitting between them. The CDR3 covers 13 residues. Germline CDR1 reads SGHTA; CDR2 reads FQGNSA. CDR3 amino acids: CASSLTQKETQYF. CDR3 DNA: TGTGCCAGCAGCTTAACACAGAAAGAGACCCAGTACTTC.